These T cell receptor beta chains were read from a single sample in a study of blood T cell repertoires in COVID-19. The assay was immunoSEQ multiplex PCR, and TCRdb's table has in-frame clones only and misses some. This table holds fewer than 350,000 clones, approximately 83% found once. Sample: PBMCs or T cells enriched from blood (not recorded which). These receptors all come from a woman aged 40 to 55 with acute COVID-19. Both conserved end residues are part of each CDR3. The D gene is left open where the match is weak. The size of a clone is reported for some rows only, either as once, few or many, or as a class for expanded clones.

j_call d_call clone_size v_call cdr3_nt cdr3_aa
TRBJ2-1 TRBD1 once TRBV13 TGTGCCAGCATTGAGACAGGGGGCTCAAATGAGCAGTTCTTC CASIETGGSNEQFF
TRBJ2-7 NA NA TRBV4-3 TGCGCCAGCAGCCAAGGACTAAGGCCCCCCTACGAGCAGTACTTC CASSQGLRPPYEQYF
TRBJ1-2 NA NA TRBV2 TGTGCCAGCAGTAGGCTCAAGGGGGAGGGAGATGGCTACACCTTC CASSRLKGEGDGYTF
TRBJ2-3 NA NA TRBV3-1/TRBV3-2 TGTGCCAGCAGCCACCACGGGAGTTTGGCCACAGATACGCAGTATTTT CASSHHGSLATDTQYF
TRBJ1-1 NA NA TRBV6-5 TGTGCCAGCAGTTTCCAGGGATGGGGAAACACTGAAGCTTTCTTT CASSFQGWGNTEAFF
TRBJ1-5 TRBD1 NA TRBV3-1/TRBV3-2 TGTGCCAGCAGCCAGGGGGACAGAGGGAGGCGTCAGCCCCAGCATTTT CASSQGDRGRRQPQHF
TRBJ1-5 NA NA TRBV19 TGTGCCAGTAGTATCGGCCCGGGCAGGGCCGATCAGCCCCAGCATTTT CASSIGPGRADQPQHF
TRBJ2-1 TRBD2 once TRBV12-5 TGTGCTAGTGGTTTGGACGGGACTAGCGTCGGTGAGCAGTTCTTC CASGLDGTSVGEQFF
TRBJ1-4 NA NA TRBV15 TGTGCCACCAGCAGAGATATCGGAGGACGGGGAATGAGAAAACTGTTTTTT CATSRDIGGRGMRKLFF
TRBJ2-1 TRBD1 NA TRBV19 TGTGCCAGATCCGGGACAGTTAGGCCGGGCTCCTACAATGAGCAGTTCTTC CARSGTVRPGSYNEQFF
TRBJ1-5 NA NA TRBV5-6 TGTGCCAGCAGCTTGTTACGGGGGGATCAGCCCCAGCATTTT CASSLLRGDQPQHF
TRBJ2-5 TRBD2 NA TRBV7-9 TGTGCCAGCAGCTTAGGGAGAGGGTTCGGGACTAGCGAACAAGAGACCCAGTACTTC CASSLGRGFGTSEQETQYF
TRBJ1-4 NA NA TRBV23-1 TGCGCCAGCAGTCAGTGGGCCTCACCCCATCTTACAACTAATGAAAAACTGTTTTTT CASSQWASPHLTTNEKLFF
TRBJ2-2 NA NA TRBV5-6 TGTGCCAGCAGCACGGGACTTCGACCCGGGGAGCTGTTTTTT CASSTGLRPGELFF
TRBJ2-7 NA NA TRBV27 TGTGCCAGCAGTCCCCTACAGGGTTACCACGAGCAGTACTTC CASSPLQGYHEQYF
TRBJ2-3 NA NA TRBV3-1/TRBV3-2 TGTGCCAGCAGCCAAGAAGAGACATGGGCCTGGGATACGCAGTATTTT CASSQEETWAWDTQYF
TRBJ1-1 TRBD1 NA TRBV29-1 TGCAGCGTTGACAGGGGGCTAAGTGTGTACACTGAAGCTTTCTTT CSVDRGLSVYTEAFF
TRBJ2-7 NA NA TRBV27 TGTGCCACCAGCTTCGTGCGGGGCTACGAGCAGTACTTC CATSFVRGYEQYF
TRBJ1-6 TRBD1 NA TRBV5-5 TGTGCCAGCAGCCCATCGCCCCGGACAGGGTATGATTCACCCCTCCACTTT CASSPSPRTGYDSPLHF
TRBJ2-3 TRBD1 NA TRBV28 TGTGCCAGCAGTTTATCTACAGGGGCTTCTAGCACAGATACGCAGTATTTT CASSLSTGASSTDTQYF
TRBJ2-7 TRBD1 NA TRBV3-1/TRBV3-2 TGTGCCAGCAGCCTAGGGACAGGGAGAAACGAGCAGTACTTC CASSLGTGRNEQYF
TRBJ2-5 NA NA TRBV12-3/TRBV12-4 TGTGCCAGCAGTTTCAGGGGGGCGACCCAGTACTTC CASSFRGATQYF
TRBJ2-1 TRBD2 NA TRBV9 TGTGCCAGCAGCGTAGGTTCCTCCAGACTAGCGGGGTTTTACAATGAGCAGTTCTTC CASSVGSSRLAGFYNEQFF